The 24 T cell receptor beta chains below come from one sample, sequenced in a study of T cell responses to AZD1222 COVID-19 vaccine. This table comes from immunoSEQ multiplex PCR, and its TCRdb copy is limited to in-frame clones, with some not included. The data contain about 200,000 clones, 90% to 95% of them singletons. The sample was peripheral blood, taken 28 days after the second dose of the MenACWY control vaccine. These receptors all stem from an adult who received the MenACWY meningococcal vaccine as a control.

This chain joins TRBV30 and TRBJ1-4, with 7 bases that match TRBD1. The CDR3 totals 13 residues. The V gene's germline CDR1 is GTSNPN and CDR2 SVGIG (reference sequence). The V segment lost 6 bases and the J segment 7 bases; nucleotides outside the gene matches: 8. The CDR3 loop reads CACPRDSGEKLFF. The CDR3 region has the DNA TGTGCCTGTCCTCGGGACAGTGGTGAAAAACTGTTTTTT.

This chain connects TRBV28 to TRBJ2-5; 13 bases are a match to TRBD2. The V gene end was trimmed by 10 bases and the J gene end by 5 bases; junction bases not matched to a gene: 4. The germline V gene has CDR1 MDHEN and CDR2 SYDVKM. The CDR3 loop spans 13 amino acids. CDR3 protein: CAIGLAGVETQYF. In DNA, the CDR3 is TGTGCCATTGGACTAGCGGGAGTTGAGACCCAGTACTTC.

The V and J genes are TRBV4-1 and TRBJ2-5; a possible D gene is TRBD2 (5 bases). The V and J ends lost 4 bases and 3 bases respectively, with 9 bases between them. Germline loops: CDR1 MGHRA, CDR2 YSYEKL. This CDR3 contains 13 residues. This chain's CDR3 is CASSLPGEETQYF. In DNA form, the CDR3 reads TGCGCCAGCAGCCTGCCCGGGGAAGAGACCCAGTACTTC.

The rearrangement joins TRBV7-2 to TRBJ2-7, with 8 bases that match TRBD1. Germline V gene sequence: CDR1 SGHTA, CDR2 FQGNSA. The V gene end was trimmed by 4 bases and the J gene end by 5 bases; junction bases not matched to a gene: 10. The CDR3 totals 15 residues. The CDR3: CASSSPGQVYHEQYF. CDR3 sequence (DNA): TGTGCCAGCAGCTCGCCGGGACAGGTTTACCACGAGCAGTACTTC.

This rearrangement joins TRBV3-1 (or the pseudogene TRBV3-2) to TRBJ2-1; possibly TRBD2 for D (6 bases). V was cut by 0 bases and J by 7 bases, with 25 bases left in between. The CDR3 length is 19 residues. Germline assignment: CDR1 LGHDT and CDR2 YNNKEL (reference sequence). The chain's CDR3 is CASSQEGVMGGTGENEQFF. The CDR3 DNA is TGTGCCAGCAGCCAAGAGGGAGTTATGGGCGGGACCGGCGAGAATGAGCAGTTCTTC.

A remark on this clone: Other DNA sequences in the same sample also yield this CDR3. The V gene is TRBV7-3, the J gene TRBJ2-2; D gene unclear. CDR1 is SGHTA, CDR2 FQGTGA, per germline. The CDR3 consists of 13 residues. Trimming left V 3 bases short and J 4 bases short, with 6 bases between. The CDR3 sequence is CASSFGGTGELFF. The CDR3 DNA sequence: TGTGCCAGCAGCTTTGGCGGCACCGGGGAGCTGTTTTTT.

The chain carries TRBV19 and TRBJ2-7; maybe TRBD1 (6 bases). Trimming shortened V by 6 bases and J by 1 base, and 10 bases separated the two germline ends. The germline gives CDR1 LNHDA, CDR2 SQIVND (reference sequence). The CDR3 loop spans 13 amino acids. The DNA for the CDR3 is TGTGCCAGTAGCAATACAGGGTCCTACGAGCAGTACTTC. Translated: CASSNTGSYEQYF.

This clone was counted between two and nine times. The CDR3 sequence is CASSLGTGTLPSTDTQYF. CDR3 coding DNA: TGTGCCAGCAGCTTAGGGACAGGCACCTTACCTAGCACAGATACGCAGTATTTT. The V gene is TRBV7-8, the J gene TRBJ2-3, with 7 bases fitting TRBD1. CDR3 size: 18 residues. CDR1 is SGHVS and CDR2 is FQNEAQ in the germline V gene. The trim removed 1 base at V and 0 bases at J, leaving 10 bases unmatched.

The J gene is TRBJ2-3, the V gene TRBV9, with 10 bases lining up with TRBD2. CDR1 and CDR2 from the germline V gene are SGDLS and YYNGEE. The trim removed 3 bases at V and 6 bases at J, leaving 10 bases unmatched. This CDR3 spans 16 amino acids. The CDR3 here is CASSDPSSGSEDTQYF. CDR3 coding DNA: TGTGCCAGCAGCGACCCCTCTAGCGGGAGTGAGGATACGCAGTATTTT. Full variable domain (rest looked up from reference TRBV9 and TRBJ2-3): DSGVTQTPKHLITATGQRVTLRCSPRSGDLSVYWYQQSLDQGLQFLIQYYNGEERAKGNILERFSAQQFPDLHSELNLSSLELGDSALYFCASSDPSSGSEDTQYFGPGTRLTVL.

The table lists this clone with a few counts. The gene calls are TRBV9 and TRBJ2-1; D call uncertain. From germline, CDR1 is SGDLS and CDR2 YYNGEE. The CDR3 has 19 amino acids. V dropped 3 bases and J dropped 0 bases, with 22 bases sitting between them. Written as DNA, the CDR3 is TGTGCCAGCAGCGCCCTCCCATCCCCTGCGGTTAGCTCCTACAATGAGCAGTTCTTC. This sequence encodes CASSALPSPAVSSYNEQFF.

V gene TRBV7-8 combines with J gene TRBJ1-5, with D possibly being TRBD1 (6 bases). Germline CDR1 reads SGHVS; CDR2 reads FQNEAQ. V lost 2 bases, J lost 7 bases, and 12 bases lay in between. This CDR3 contains 14 residues. CDR3 in amino acids: CASSLQGIGQPQHF. The CDR3 bases are TGTGCCAGCAGCTTACAGGGGATTGGGCAGCCCCAGCATTTT.

The rearrangement links TRBV21-1 to TRBJ1-6; the D call of TRBD1 is as the table states it, not checked on the DNA. TRBV21-1 is termed a pseudogene. This CDR3 contains 17 residues. The CDR3 nucleotides are TGTGCCAGCAGCAAAGCGCTAAGGACAGAACATAATTCACCCCTCCACTTT. Translation gives CASSKALRTEHNSPLHF.

This clone was seen only once. The gene calls are TRBV28 and TRBJ1-6; D unclear. V dropped 6 bases and J dropped 7 bases, with 13 bases sitting between them. This CDR3 is 14 amino acids long. The germline V gene encodes CDR1 MDHEN and CDR2 SYDVKM. The CDR3: CASSPGGPNSPLHF. The CDR3 DNA is TGTGCCAGCAGCCCCGGAGGCCCAAATTCACCCCTCCACTTT.

The J gene is TRBJ1-5, the V gene TRBV24-1; 7 bases match TRBD1. J was trimmed by 4 bases and V by 5 bases; bases with no gene match: 4. The germline CDR1 and CDR2 sequences are KGHDR and SFDVKD. The CDR3 is made up of 14 amino acids. Here the CDR3 reads CATSGGQDNQPQHF. The CDR3 DNA reads as TGTGCCACCAGTGGAGGACAGGATAATCAGCCCCAGCATTTT.

The chain links TRBV3-1 (or the pseudogene TRBV3-2) to TRBJ2-7, with 12 bases fitting TRBD2. Trimming at V came to 2 bases and at J to 3 bases, leaving 8 bases not matched to a gene. CDR3 length equals 17 residues. CDR1 and CDR2 (germline): LGHDT, YNNKEL (reference sequence). CDR3 residues: CASSQLRLAGAGYEQYF. For the CDR3, the DNA is TGTGCCAGCAGCCAACTCCGACTAGCGGGAGCGGGCTACGAGCAGTACTTC.

This rearrangement joins TRBV19 to TRBJ2-5; TRBD1 is a possible D gene (6 bases). Trimming took 5 bases from V and 5 from J, leaving 18 bases between them. From germline, CDR1 is LNHDA and CDR2 SQIVND (reference sequence). The CDR3 totals 15 residues. As DNA, the CDR3 is TGTGCCAGTAGTCTCCGTTTTGGGGGCTGGGAGACCCAGTACTTC. It translates to CASSLRFGGWETQYF.

The V and J genes are TRBV7-3 and TRBJ1-5; no clear D gene. The CDR3 totals 18 residues. Trimming cost V 3 bases and J 1 base, with 19 bases left between them. CDR1 and CDR2 (germline): SGHTA, FQGTGA. The DNA for the CDR3 is TGTGCCAGCAGCTTCGAGGACGCGAAAAGGGTAAGCAATCAGCCCCAGCATTTT. It encodes CASSFEDAKRVSNQPQHF.

The chain combines TRBV7-3 with TRBJ2-2; possibly TRBD1 for D (6 bases). The length of the CDR3 is 14 residues. Looked up from germline, CDR1 is SGHTA and CDR2 is FQGTGA. V lost 5 bases, J lost 1 base, and 8 bases lay in between. CDR3 protein: CASSMDRNTGELFF. The DNA of the CDR3 is TGTGCCAGCAGCATGGACAGGAACACCGGGGAGCTGTTTTTT.

This clone was seen only once. This sample also contains other DNA sequences that code for the same CDR3. The chain couples TRBV19 to TRBJ1-1; no firm D call. Deletions cut 4 bases from V and 1 base from J, with 7 bases between. This CDR3 has 13 amino acids. From germline, CDR1 is LNHDA and CDR2 SQIVND (reference sequence). CDR3 amino acids: CASSNAGNTEAFF. The CDR3 DNA is TGTGCCAGTAGTAATGCGGGGAACACTGAAGCTTTCTTT. Based on the CDR3 plus reference TRBV19 and TRBJ1-1, the full variable domain is DGGITQSPKYLFRKEGQNVTLSCEQNLNHDAMYWYRQDPGQGLRLIYYSQIVNDFQKGDIAEGYSVSREKKESFPLTVTSAQKNPTAFYLCASSNAGNTEAFFGQGTRLTVV.

This chain uses TRBV30 with TRBJ2-3; 9 bases match TRBD2. The CDR3 is 16 amino acids. J gave up 6 bases and V 5 bases, and 15 bases lay outside the gene matches. Germline assignment: CDR1 GTSNPN and CDR2 SVGIG (reference sequence). The CDR3 region is CAWEVGSGRQGDTQYF. In nucleotides, the CDR3 is TGTGCCTGGGAAGTCGGGAGCGGGAGGCAGGGGGATACGCAGTATTTT.

This CDR3 reads CASAPTGQTTNYGYTF. For the CDR3, the DNA is TGCGCCAGCGCCCCTACAGGACAGACCACTAACTATGGCTACACCTTC. V and J are TRBV5-1 and TRBJ1-2; tentative D call: TRBD1 (6 bases). Trimming shortened V by 7 bases and J by 0 bases, and 19 bases separated the two germline ends. The length of the CDR3 is 16 residues. The germline CDR1 and CDR2 sequences are SGHRS and YFSETQ.

This clone appeared once. The chain is built from TRBV14 and TRBJ2-5; 7 nucleotides line up with TRBD1. CDR3 length: 21 amino acids. Germline-derived CDR1 and CDR2 are SGHDN and FVKESK. With 2 bases clipped from V and 5 bases from J, the junction kept 26 bases outside the gene matches. CDR3 sequence reads: CASSQYSDRASWANWRETQYF. CDR3 nucleotides: TGTGCCAGCAGCCAATACTCAGACAGGGCCTCTTGGGCCAACTGGAGGGAGACCCAGTACTTC.

The chain uses TRBV6-5 and TRBJ2-1, with 7 bases fitting TRBD1. With 7 bases clipped from V and 2 bases from J, the junction kept 5 bases outside the gene matches. CDR3 length: 14 amino acids. The V gene's germline CDR1 is MNHEY and CDR2 SVGAGI. The CDR3, as DNA: TGTGCCAGCAATTCCGACAGGGCCTACAATGAGCAGTTCTTC. Its translation is CASNSDRAYNEQFF.

The chain joins TRBV6-1 to TRBJ2-1, with TRBD2 matching 14 bases. After removal of 4 bases from V and 0 bases from J, the junction contained 5 bases not matched to a gene. The CDR3 extends over 18 amino acids. Germline V lookup: CDR1 MNHNS, CDR2 SASEGT. Written as DNA, the CDR3 is TGTGCCAGCAGTGGACTAGCGGGAGGGCCCAGCTCCTACAATGAGCAGTTCTTC. It specifies CASSGLAGGPSSYNEQFF.